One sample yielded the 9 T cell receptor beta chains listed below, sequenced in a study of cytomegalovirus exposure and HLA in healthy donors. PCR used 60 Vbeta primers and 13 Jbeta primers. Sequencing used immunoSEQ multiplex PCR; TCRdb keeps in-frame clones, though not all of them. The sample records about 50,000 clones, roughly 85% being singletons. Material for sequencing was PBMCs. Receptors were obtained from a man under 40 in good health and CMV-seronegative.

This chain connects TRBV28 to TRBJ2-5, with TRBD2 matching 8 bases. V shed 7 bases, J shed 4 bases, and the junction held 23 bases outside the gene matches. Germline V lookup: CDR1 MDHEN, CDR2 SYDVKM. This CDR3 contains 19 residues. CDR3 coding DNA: TGTGCCAGCAATCCTTGGGATGTGGTGGCGGGAGGCGGGATAGAGACCCAGTACTTC. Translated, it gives CASNPWDVVAGGGIETQYF.

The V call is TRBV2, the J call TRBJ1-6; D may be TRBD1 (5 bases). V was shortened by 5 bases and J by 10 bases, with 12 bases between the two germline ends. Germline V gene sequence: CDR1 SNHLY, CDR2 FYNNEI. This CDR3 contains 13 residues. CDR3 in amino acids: CASSIQEGSPLHF. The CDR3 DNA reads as TGTGCCAGCAGTATACAGGAAGGCTCACCCCTCCACTTT.

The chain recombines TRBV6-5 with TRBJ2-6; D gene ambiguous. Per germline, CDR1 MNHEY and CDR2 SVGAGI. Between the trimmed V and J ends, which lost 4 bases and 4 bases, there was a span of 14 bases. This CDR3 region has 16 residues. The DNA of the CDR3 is TGTGCCAGCAGTTCACAGCTCCCGATGGGGGCCAACGTCCTGACTTTC. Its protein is CASSSQLPMGANVLTF.

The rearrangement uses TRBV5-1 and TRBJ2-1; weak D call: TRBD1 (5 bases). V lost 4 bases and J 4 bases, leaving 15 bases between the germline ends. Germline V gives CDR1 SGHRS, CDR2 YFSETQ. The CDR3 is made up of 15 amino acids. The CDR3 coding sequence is TGCGCCAGCAGCCTTACCTGGACACCTTACAATGAGCAGTTCTTC. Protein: CASSLTWTPYNEQFF.

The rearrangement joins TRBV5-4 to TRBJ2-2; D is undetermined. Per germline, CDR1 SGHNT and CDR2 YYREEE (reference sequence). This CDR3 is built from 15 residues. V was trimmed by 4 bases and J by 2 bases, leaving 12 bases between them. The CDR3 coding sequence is TGTGCCAGCAGCCCCTCTTTAGAAAACACCGGGGAGCTGTTTTTT. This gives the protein CASSPSLENTGELFF.

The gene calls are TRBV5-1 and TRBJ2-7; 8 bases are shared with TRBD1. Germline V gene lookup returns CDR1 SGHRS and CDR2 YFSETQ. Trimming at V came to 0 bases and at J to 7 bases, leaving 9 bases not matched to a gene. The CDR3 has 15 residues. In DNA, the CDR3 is TGCGCCAGCAGCTTGGTGCAGGGGGCGCGAGGGGAGCAGTACTTC. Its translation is CASSLVQGARGEQYF.

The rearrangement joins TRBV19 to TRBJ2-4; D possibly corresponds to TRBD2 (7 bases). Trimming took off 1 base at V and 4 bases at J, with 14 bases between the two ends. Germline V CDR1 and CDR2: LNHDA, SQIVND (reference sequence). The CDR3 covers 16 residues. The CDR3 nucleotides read TGTGCCAGTAGTATAGTAGGGGGGGTACTTAAAAACATTCAGTACTTC. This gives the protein CASSIVGGVLKNIQYF.

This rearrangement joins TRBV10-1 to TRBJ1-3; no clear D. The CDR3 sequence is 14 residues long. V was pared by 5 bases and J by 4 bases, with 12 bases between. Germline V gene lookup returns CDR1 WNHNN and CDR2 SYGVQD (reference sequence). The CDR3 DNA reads TGCGCCAGCAGTTGGTCGGGGTACGGAAACACCATATATTTT. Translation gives CASSWSGYGNTIYF.

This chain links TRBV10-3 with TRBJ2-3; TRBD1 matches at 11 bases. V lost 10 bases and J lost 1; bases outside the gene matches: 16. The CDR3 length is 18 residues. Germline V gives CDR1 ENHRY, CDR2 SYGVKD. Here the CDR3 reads CATGPGQGARMGTDTQYF. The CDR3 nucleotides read TGTGCCACCGGGCCTGGACAGGGGGCCCGAATGGGCACAGATACGCAGTATTTT.